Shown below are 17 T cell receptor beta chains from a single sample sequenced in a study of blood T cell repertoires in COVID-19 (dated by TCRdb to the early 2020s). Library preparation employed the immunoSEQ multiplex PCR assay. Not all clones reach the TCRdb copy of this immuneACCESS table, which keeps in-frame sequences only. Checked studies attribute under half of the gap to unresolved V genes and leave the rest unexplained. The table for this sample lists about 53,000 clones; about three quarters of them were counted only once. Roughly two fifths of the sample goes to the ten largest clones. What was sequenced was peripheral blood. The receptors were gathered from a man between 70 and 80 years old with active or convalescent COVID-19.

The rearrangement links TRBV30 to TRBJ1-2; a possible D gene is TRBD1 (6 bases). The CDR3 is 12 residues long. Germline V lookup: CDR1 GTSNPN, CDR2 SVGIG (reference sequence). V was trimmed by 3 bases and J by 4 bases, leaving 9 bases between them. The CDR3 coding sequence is TGTGCCTGGAGGACAGGTACCTATGGCTACACCTTC. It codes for CAWRTGTYGYTF.

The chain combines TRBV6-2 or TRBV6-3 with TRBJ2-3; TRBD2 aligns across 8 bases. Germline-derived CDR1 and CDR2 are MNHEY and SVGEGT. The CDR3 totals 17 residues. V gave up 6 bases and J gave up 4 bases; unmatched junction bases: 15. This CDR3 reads CASSPRRGAQYADTQYF. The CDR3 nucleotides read TGTGCCAGCAGCCCTAGGCGGGGGGCGCAGTACGCAGATACGCAGTATTTT.

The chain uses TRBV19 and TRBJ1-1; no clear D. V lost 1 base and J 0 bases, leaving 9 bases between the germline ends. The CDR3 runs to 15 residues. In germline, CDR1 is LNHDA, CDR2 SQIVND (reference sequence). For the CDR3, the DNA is TGTGCCAGTAGTATAGGGGCAGTGGTGAACACTGAAGCTTTCTTT. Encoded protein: CASSIGAVVNTEAFF.

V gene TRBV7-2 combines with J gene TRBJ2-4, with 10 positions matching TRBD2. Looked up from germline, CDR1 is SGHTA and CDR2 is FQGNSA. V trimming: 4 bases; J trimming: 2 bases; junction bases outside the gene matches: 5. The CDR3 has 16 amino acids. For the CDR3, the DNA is TGTGCCAGCAGCTCTGGACTAGCGGTACCCAAAAACATTCAGTACTTC. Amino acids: CASSSGLAVPKNIQYF.

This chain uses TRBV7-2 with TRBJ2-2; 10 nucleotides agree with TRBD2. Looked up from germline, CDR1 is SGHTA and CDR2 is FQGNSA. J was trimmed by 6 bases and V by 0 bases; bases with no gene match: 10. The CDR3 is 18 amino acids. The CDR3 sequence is CASSLAPSGGARAGELFF. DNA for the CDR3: TGTGCCAGCAGCTTAGCACCGAGCGGGGGGGCCAGGGCCGGGGAGCTGTTTTTT.

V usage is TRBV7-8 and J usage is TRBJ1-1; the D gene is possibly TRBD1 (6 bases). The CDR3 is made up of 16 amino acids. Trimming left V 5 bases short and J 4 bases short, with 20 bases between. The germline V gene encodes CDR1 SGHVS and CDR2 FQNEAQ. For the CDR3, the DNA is TGTGCCAGCAGCCCTAACCGAGGGACACGGGGCACTGAAGCTTTCTTT. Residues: CASSPNRGTRGTEAFF.

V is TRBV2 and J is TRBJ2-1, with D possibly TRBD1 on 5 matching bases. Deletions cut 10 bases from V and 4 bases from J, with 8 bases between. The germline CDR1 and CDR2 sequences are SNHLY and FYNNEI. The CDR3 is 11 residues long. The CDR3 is CAKTVYNEQFF. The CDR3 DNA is TGTGCCAAGACAGTTTACAATGAGCAGTTCTTC.

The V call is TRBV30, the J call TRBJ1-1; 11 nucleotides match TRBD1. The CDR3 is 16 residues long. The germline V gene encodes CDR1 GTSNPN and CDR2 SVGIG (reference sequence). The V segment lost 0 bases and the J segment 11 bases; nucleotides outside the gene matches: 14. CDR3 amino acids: CAWSVILDRGPAGAFF. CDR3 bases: TGTGCCTGGAGTGTAATTCTGGACAGGGGGCCGGCTGGCGCTTTCTTT.

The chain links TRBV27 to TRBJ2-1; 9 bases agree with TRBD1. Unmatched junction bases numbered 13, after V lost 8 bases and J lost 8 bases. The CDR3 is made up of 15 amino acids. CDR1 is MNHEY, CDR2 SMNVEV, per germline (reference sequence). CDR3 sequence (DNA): TGTGCCAGCGGTCCAACCGGGACAGGGAGCGATGAGCAGTTCTTC. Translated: CASGPTGTGSDEQFF.

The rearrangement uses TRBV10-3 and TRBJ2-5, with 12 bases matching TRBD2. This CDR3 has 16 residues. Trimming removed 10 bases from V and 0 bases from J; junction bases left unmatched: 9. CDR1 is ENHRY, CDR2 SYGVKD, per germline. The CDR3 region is CATKLAGGRYQETQYF. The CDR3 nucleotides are TGTGCCACCAAACTAGCGGGGGGCAGGTACCAAGAGACCCAGTACTTC.

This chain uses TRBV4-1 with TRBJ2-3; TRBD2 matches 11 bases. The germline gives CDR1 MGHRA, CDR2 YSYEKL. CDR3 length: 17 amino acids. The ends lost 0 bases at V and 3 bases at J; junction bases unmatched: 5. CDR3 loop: CASSQDVTSGVTDTQYF. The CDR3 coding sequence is TGCGCCAGCAGCCAAGATGTGACTAGCGGGGTAACAGATACGCAGTATTTT.

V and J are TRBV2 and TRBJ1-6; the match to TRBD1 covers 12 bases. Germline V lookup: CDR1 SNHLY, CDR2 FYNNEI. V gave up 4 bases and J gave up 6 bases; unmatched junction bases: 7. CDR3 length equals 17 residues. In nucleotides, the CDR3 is TGTGCCAGCAGTGTTACCGGGACAGGGGGCGGTAATTCACCCCTCCACTTT. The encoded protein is CASSVTGTGGGNSPLHF.

The CDR3 reads CASSLGRTSGGRRETQYF. DNA of the CDR3: TGTGCCAGCAGCTTAGGGAGGACTAGCGGGGGGCGGAGAGAGACCCAGTACTTC. This sequence joins TRBV7-2 and TRBJ2-5, with 14 bases lining up with TRBD2. There are 18 residues in the CDR3. Germline CDR1 SGHTA, CDR2 FQGNSA. Trimming cost V 1 base and J 4 bases; bases outside gene matches: 8.

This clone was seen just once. This chain's CDR3 is CSVVPGAGGGSGANVLTF. As DNA, the CDR3 is TGCAGCGTCGTCCCAGGAGCGGGAGGGGGCTCTGGGGCCAACGTCCTGACTTTC. The chain links TRBV29-1 to TRBJ2-6, with 10 bases aligning to TRBD2. V was clipped by 6 bases and J by 0 bases; unmatched bases: 11. This CDR3 is built from 18 residues. CDR1 is SQVTM and CDR2 is ANQGSEA in the germline V gene.

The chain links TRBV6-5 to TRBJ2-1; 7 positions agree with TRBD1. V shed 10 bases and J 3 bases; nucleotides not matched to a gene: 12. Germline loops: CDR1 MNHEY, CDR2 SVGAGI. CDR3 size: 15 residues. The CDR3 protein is CATADGTEVYNEQFF. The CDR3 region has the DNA TGTGCCACAGCGGATGGGACAGAGGTCTACAATGAGCAGTTCTTC.

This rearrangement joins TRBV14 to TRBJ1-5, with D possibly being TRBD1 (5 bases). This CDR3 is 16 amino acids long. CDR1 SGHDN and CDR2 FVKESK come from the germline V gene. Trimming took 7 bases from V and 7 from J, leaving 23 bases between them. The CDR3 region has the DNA TGTGCCAGCACCGACAAGCAACTACAGGCTAACCAGCCCCAGCATTTT. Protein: CASTDKQLQANQPQHF.

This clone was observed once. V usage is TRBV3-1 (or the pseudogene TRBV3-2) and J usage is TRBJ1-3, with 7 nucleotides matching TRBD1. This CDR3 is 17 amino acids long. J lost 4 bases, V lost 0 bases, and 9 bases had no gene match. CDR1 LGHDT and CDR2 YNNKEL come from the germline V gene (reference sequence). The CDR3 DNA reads TGTGCCAGCAGCCAAGATAGGGGCAGGGGGAGCGGAAACACCATATATTTT. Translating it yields CASSQDRGRGSGNTIYF.